The T cell receptor (beta chain) under discussion was sequenced for a study of cytomegalovirus exposure and HLA in healthy donors. Study observations and caveats: Specificity of a few CMV-associated chains for CMV antigens was verified in vitro.

This CDR3 is 15 amino acids long. In germline, CDR1 is MDHEN, CDR2 SYDVKM. Trimming took 5 bases from V and 4 from J; bases not matched to a gene: 9. PCR amplification relied on 60 Vbeta primers (plus 13 Jbeta primers). The protocol was immunoSEQ multiplex PCR, while the TCRdb copy is restricted to in-frame clones and leaves out a portion. The repertoire holds about 180,000 clones, with under 80% as singletons. Of note for this clone: Its specificity is unknown.

This chain links TRBV28 with TRBJ2-5; 8 bases align to TRBD2. The receptor was derived from a woman between 25 and 40 years old in good health and CMV-seropositive. Sequencing was carried out using PBMCs. The CDR3 sequence: CASSGTGTSRETQYF. CDR3 nucleotide sequence: TGTGCCAGCAGTGGTACCGGGACTAGTCGAGAGACCCAGTACTTC.